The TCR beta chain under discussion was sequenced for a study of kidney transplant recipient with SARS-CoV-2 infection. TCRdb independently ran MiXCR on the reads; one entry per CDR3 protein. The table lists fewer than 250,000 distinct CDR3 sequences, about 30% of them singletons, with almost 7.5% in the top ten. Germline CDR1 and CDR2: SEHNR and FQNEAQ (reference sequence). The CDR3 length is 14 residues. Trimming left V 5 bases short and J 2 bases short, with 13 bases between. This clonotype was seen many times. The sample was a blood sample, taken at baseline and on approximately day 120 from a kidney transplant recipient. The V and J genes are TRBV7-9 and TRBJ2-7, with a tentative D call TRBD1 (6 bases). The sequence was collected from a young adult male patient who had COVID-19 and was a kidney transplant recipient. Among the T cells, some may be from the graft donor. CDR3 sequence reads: CASSPPQGAYEQYF. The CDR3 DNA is TGTGCCAGCAGCCCCCCACAGGGAGCCTACGAGCAGTACTTC.